Listed below are T cell receptor beta chains from one sample, sequenced in a study of cytomegalovirus exposure and HLA in healthy donors. This table comes from immunoSEQ multiplex PCR, and its TCRdb copy is limited to in-frame clones, with some not included. The table records approximately 160,000 clones, about 89% of them present only once. The sequencing input was PBMCs. Every receptor here comes from a woman between 18 and 30 years old in good health and CMV-seropositive. CDR3s include the opening cysteine and the closing phenylalanine or tryptophan. A D gene is named only where the DNA matches it firmly. Expanded clones are given a class, and other clones once, few, many or no size at all.

J gene,D gene,clone size,V gene,CDR3 protein,CDR3 DNA
TRBJ1-6,TRBD1,.,TRBV5-4,CASSPEGAGRTYSPLHF,TGTGCCAGCAGCCCTGAGGGGGCCGGGCGGACTTATTCACCCCTCCACTTT
TRBJ2-3,TRBD2,once,TRBV4-2,CASSQAGGLSDTQYF,TGTGCCAGCAGCCAAGCGGGGGGGTTATCTGATACGCAGTATTTT
TRBJ1-1,.,.,TRBV19,CASSIIGGPAFF,TGTGCCAGTAGTATTATAGGAGGTCCGGCTTTCTTT
TRBJ2-7,.,.,TRBV18,CASSPARAYEQYF,TGTGCCAGCTCACCAGCCAGGGCCTACGAGCAGTACTTC
TRBJ2-7,TRBD1,.,TRBV28,CASSSGTGGGYRYEQYF,TGTGCCAGCAGTTCAGGGACAGGGGGAGGCTATCGCTACGAGCAGTACTTC
TRBJ1-1,.,.,TRBV30,CAWRERLDTEAFF,TGTGCCTGGAGAGAACGGTTAGACACTGAAGCTTTCTTT
TRBJ2-1,.,.,TRBV2,CASSNSPRITGEQFF,TGTGCCAGCAGTAACTCTCCGAGGATAACCGGTGAGCAGTTCTTC
TRBJ2-1,.,.,TRBV9,CASSVEGGSDNEQFF,TGTGCCAGCAGCGTCGAAGGTGGTAGCGACAATGAGCAGTTCTTC
TRBJ2-7,.,.,TRBV5-6,CASSLGRASRGGYEQYF,TGTGCCAGCAGCTTGGGTCGGGCATCTAGAGGAGGCTACGAGCAGTACTTC
TRBJ2-7,TRBD2,.,TRBV11-2,CASSFLTSLRYEQYF,TGTGCCAGCAGCTTTTTGACTAGCCTCAGATACGAGCAGTACTTC
TRBJ1-2,TRBD1,.,TRBV6-5,CASSSGQGVSYGYTF,TGTGCCAGCAGTTCGGGACAGGGGGTGTCCTATGGCTACACCTTC
TRBJ2-3,TRBD2,.,TRBV18,CASSPRAGGNTDTQYF,TGTGCCAGCTCACCAAGAGCGGGGGGGAACACAGATACGCAGTATTTT
TRBJ1-1,.,.,TRBV11-1,CASSFEGSGNTEAFF,TGTGCCAGCAGCTTCGAGGGATCGGGGAACACTGAAGCTTTCTTT
TRBJ2-3,TRBD2,.,TRBV7-2,CASSFQTSGNTDTQYF,TGTGCCAGCAGCTTCCAGACTAGCGGGAACACAGATACGCAGTATTTT
TRBJ2-1,TRBD2,.,TRBV19,CASNSGSFRGEQFF,TGTGCCAGTAACAGCGGGAGTTTTCGGGGGGAGCAGTTCTTC
TRBJ1-2,.,.,TRBV9,CASSHSREPPMGGYTF,TGTGCCAGCAGCCACTCCCGGGAGCCTCCTATGGGGGGCTACACCTTC
TRBJ2-1,TRBD1,.,TRBV12-5,CASGLADRGRTNEQFF,TGTGCTAGTGGTTTGGCGGACAGGGGGCGAACGAATGAGCAGTTCTTC
TRBJ2-5,.,.,TRBV4-3,CASSQDVAEKETQYF,TGCGCCAGCAGCCAAGATGTAGCAGAGAAAGAGACCCAGTACTTC
TRBJ2-3,TRBD1,.,TRBV12-5,CASGLERGRGTDTQYF,TGTGCTAGTGGTTTGGAGAGGGGGCGAGGCACAGATACGCAGTATTTT
TRBJ1-4,.,.,TRBV27,CASSLRGVRANEKLFF,TGTGCCAGCAGCCTGCGGGGGGTCAGGGCTAATGAAAAACTGTTTTTT
TRBJ2-4,TRBD1,.,TRBV11-2,CASSFDRGRNIQYF,TGTGCCAGCAGCTTTGACAGGGGCCGTAACATTCAGTACTTC
TRBJ2-7,.,.,TRBV27,CASRQGTYEQYF,TGTGCCAGCCGGCAGGGCACCTACGAGCAGTACTTC
TRBJ2-1,.,.,TRBV15,CATSGLYNEQFF,TGTGCCACCAGCGGACTCTATAATGAGCAGTTCTTC
TRBJ2-6,.,.,TRBV5-1,CASSLGQGGVSGANVLTF,TGCGCCAGCAGCTTGGGACAGGGAGGAGTCTCTGGGGCCAACGTCCTGACTTTC
TRBJ1-5,.,.,TRBV19,CASSIRVYSNQPQHF,TGTGCCAGTAGCATCCGGGTATATAGCAATCAGCCCCAGCATTTT
TRBJ2-3,TRBD2,.,TRBV2,CASSESGGFSTDTQYF,TGTGCCAGCAGTGAATCGGGGGGGTTTAGCACAGATACGCAGTATTTT
TRBJ2-7,TRBD1,.,TRBV27,CASSNRDREEEYF,TGTGCCAGCAGTAACCGGGACAGGGAAGAGGAGTACTTC
TRBJ2-5,TRBD1,.,TRBV5-1,CASSSQGPQETQYF,TGCGCCAGCAGCTCACAGGGGCCCCAAGAGACCCAGTACTTC
TRBJ2-5,TRBD1,.,TRBV18,CASSRDRGRQETQYF,TGTGCCAGCTCAAGGGACAGGGGGCGGCAAGAGACCCAGTACTTC
TRBJ2-3,TRBD1,.,TRBV7-6,CASSRTGGTDTQYF,TGTGCCAGCAGCCGTACAGGGGGCACAGATACGCAGTATTTT